These 32 T cell receptor beta chains were all obtained from the same sample, sequenced in a study of T cell responses to AZD1222 COVID-19 vaccine. Measured with immunoSEQ multiplex PCR; TCRdb has only the in-frame clones, and not every one. The table shows roughly 150,000 clones, with under 95% occurring only once. The source material was peripheral blood, sampled on day 0 of AZD1222 vaccination. The origin of the receptors is an adult in good health.

This clone was seen more than once but under ten times. The J gene is TRBJ2-1, the V gene TRBV6-2 or TRBV6-3; 9 bases map to TRBD1. Germline loops: CDR1 MNHEY, CDR2 SVGEGT. The CDR3 loop spans 15 amino acids. The trim removed 0 bases at V and 4 bases at J, leaving 1 base unmatched. The CDR3 region has the DNA TGTGCCAGCAGTTACTCGGGACAGGGATACAATGAGCAGTTCTTC. Its translation: CASSYSGQGYNEQFF.

The chain has TRBV18 and TRBJ1-1; 7 bases line up with TRBD1. The V gene's germline CDR1 is KGHSH and CDR2 LQKENI. This CDR3 spans 14 amino acids. Unmatched junction bases numbered 6, after V lost 0 bases and J lost 8 bases. The CDR3 here is CASSPPSGTVEAFF. The CDR3 DNA follows: TGTGCCAGCTCACCACCCTCCGGGACAGTAGAAGCTTTCTTT.

This clone was detected only a few times. This rearrangement joins TRBV6-2 or TRBV6-3 to TRBJ2-7, with D unclear. There are 14 residues in the CDR3. Per the germline V gene, CDR1 is MNHEY and CDR2 is SVGEGT. Trimming stripped 3 bases from V and 4 bases from J, with 13 bases between. Here the CDR3 DNA reads TGTGCCAGCAGTTATAAGGCCTTTGGGTACGAGCAGTACTTC. As protein: CASSYKAFGYEQYF.

The chain is built from TRBV11-2 and TRBJ2-3, with D perhaps TRBD1 (5 bases). There are 15 residues in the CDR3. Trimming took 2 bases from V and 3 from J, leaving 12 bases between them. In germline, CDR1 is SGHAT, CDR2 FQNNGV. CDR3 sequence (DNA): TGTGCCAGCAGCTTACAAGGGGCGCGGACAGATACGCAGTATTTT. Translated, it gives CASSLQGARTDTQYF.

This chain joins TRBV7-2 and TRBJ2-5; tentative D call: TRBD1 (5 bases). CDR1 and CDR2 from the germline V gene are SGHTA and FQGNSA. The V and J ends lost 7 bases and 5 bases respectively, with 14 bases between them. The CDR3 runs 13 residues. The CDR3 region has the DNA TGTGCCAGCACCTTTAGGGGTTCGGAGACCCAGTACTTC. Translation: CASTFRGSETQYF.

V is TRBV12-3 or TRBV12-4 and J is TRBJ2-2; the D is unclear. V dropped 7 bases and J dropped 5 bases, with 8 bases sitting between them. This CDR3 is built from 12 residues. CDR3 in DNA: TGTGCCAGCACCGCCGGGACCGGGGAGCTGTTTTTT. Its protein is CASTAGTGELFF.

J is TRBJ2-3 and V is TRBV10-1, with D perhaps given as TRBD1 or TRBD2 (5 bases each). This CDR3 region has 15 residues. V was cut by 2 bases and J by 6 bases, with 15 bases left in between. Germline loops: CDR1 WNHNN, CDR2 SYGVQD (reference sequence). The CDR3 region is CASSEGHPSWDTQYF. The CDR3 bases are TGCGCCAGCAGTGAGGGACACCCTAGCTGGGATACGCAGTATTTT.

This chain connects TRBV5-1 to TRBJ2-3; 9 bases line up with TRBD1. The germline V gene encodes CDR1 SGHRS and CDR2 YFSETQ. V lost 4 bases, J lost 4 bases, and 10 bases stayed unmatched. This CDR3 has 16 amino acids. The CDR3 DNA follows: TGCGCCAGCAGCCGGATGGGACAGGGTGTGCCAGATACGCAGTATTTT. Translation gives CASSRMGQGVPDTQYF.

This sequence joins TRBV28 and TRBJ1-5; no definite D call. The CDR3 spans 14 residues. With 3 bases removed from V and 4 bases from J, the gap between germline ends came to 10 bases. Per the germline V gene, CDR1 is MDHEN and CDR2 is SYDVKM. The CDR3 spells CASSFHRGNQPQHF. CDR3 coding DNA: TGTGCCAGCAGTTTTCATCGCGGGAATCAGCCCCAGCATTTT. Drawing the rest from reference TRBV28 and TRBJ1-5, the complete variable domain is DVKVTQSSRYLVKRTGEKVFLECVQDMDHENMFWYRQDPGLGLRLIYFSYDVKMKEKGDIPEGYSVSREKKERFSLILESASTNQTSMYLCASSFHRGNQPQHFGDGTRLSIL.

The chain carries TRBV11-1 and TRBJ2-1, with 10 bases aligning to TRBD1. The junction had 7 bases not matched to a gene; V was cut back by 4 bases and J by 7 bases. The CDR3 totals 15 residues. Germline-derived CDR1 and CDR2 are SGHAT and FQDESV (reference sequence). The CDR3: CASSSPGTGENEQFF. CDR3 nucleotide sequence: TGTGCCAGCAGCTCGCCGGGGACAGGGGAGAATGAGCAGTTCTTC.

Here the CDR3 reads CASSTTGTVYNEQFF. The CDR3 nucleotides read TGTGCCAGCAGCACCACCGGGACAGTGTACAATGAGCAGTTCTTC. This chain links TRBV9 with TRBJ2-1; TRBD1 matches 7 bases. This CDR3 region has 15 residues. Looked up from germline, CDR1 is SGDLS and CDR2 is YYNGEE. The trim removed 4 bases at V and 4 bases at J, leaving 8 bases unmatched.

J is TRBJ2-5 and V is TRBV5-4, with 12 bases matching TRBD1. This CDR3 region has 17 residues. The V gene end was trimmed by 0 bases and the J gene end by 5 bases; junction bases not matched to a gene: 8. Looked up from germline, CDR1 is SGHNT and CDR2 is YYREEE (reference sequence). In nucleotides, the CDR3 is TGTGCCAGCAGCTTGGCCGCCGGGACAGGGGGCCTGGAGACCCAGTACTTC. Its protein is CASSLAAGTGGLETQYF.

The genes are TRBV14 and TRBJ2-1, with 11 positions matching TRBD2. This CDR3 is 17 amino acids long. V trimming: 4 bases; J trimming: 3 bases; junction bases outside the gene matches: 8. Germline V CDR1 and CDR2: SGHDN, FVKESK. The DNA of the CDR3 is TGTGCCAGCAGCCGCCCCGGGACTAGCGGAAACTACAATGAGCAGTTCTTC. It codes for CASSRPGTSGNYNEQFF.

The chain couples TRBV6-2 or TRBV6-3 to TRBJ2-1, with 8 nucleotides matching TRBD2. Unmatched junction bases numbered 4, after V lost 2 bases and J lost 1 base. This CDR3 region has 16 residues. The germline CDR1 and CDR2 sequences are MNHEY and SVGEGT. The CDR3 DNA reads as TGTGCCAGCAGTTACGGGACTAGAGGTTCCTACAATGAGCAGTTCTTC. Amino acid sequence: CASSYGTRGSYNEQFF.

This sequence joins TRBV28 and TRBJ1-1; no reliable D call. Trimming stripped 1 base from V and 1 base from J, with 10 bases between. Germline loops: CDR1 MDHEN, CDR2 SYDVKM. This CDR3 has 15 residues. The CDR3 sequence: CASSLFLRGNTEAFF. The CDR3 DNA reads as TGTGCCAGCAGTTTATTTCTTCGGGGGAACACTGAAGCTTTCTTT.

The chain carries TRBV7-2 and TRBJ1-4; D is possibly TRBD1 (5 bases). This CDR3 comprises 14 residues. Looked up from germline, CDR1 is SGHTA and CDR2 is FQGNSA. The V and J ends lost 3 bases and 3 bases respectively, with 8 bases between them. The CDR3 DNA sequence: TGTGCCAGCAGCTTTCAGGGCTCTAATGAAAAACTGTTTTTT. Amino acids: CASSFQGSNEKLFF.

This clone occurred once. V and J are TRBV2 and TRBJ1-4; 7 bases are a match to TRBD1. The CDR3 covers 16 residues. The germline CDR1 and CDR2 sequences are SNHLY and FYNNEI. J was trimmed by 7 bases and V by 5 bases; bases with no gene match: 13. Here the CDR3 DNA reads TGTGCCAGCAGTCCATATCAACAGGGGCGGGGTGAAAAACTGTTTTTT. Its translation is CASSPYQQGRGEKLFF.

The V and J genes are TRBV20-1 and TRBJ1-4; D not certain. The V end was cut by 3 bases, the J end by 8 bases, with 13 bases between. Germline V lookup: CDR1 DFQATT, CDR2 SNEGSKA (reference sequence). The CDR3 is made up of 13 amino acids. This chain's CDR3 is CSASGFKGEKLFF. The DNA of the CDR3 is TGCAGTGCTAGTGGTTTCAAAGGGGAAAAACTGTTTTTT.

This clone was counted a single time. The chain is built from TRBV6-2 or TRBV6-3 and TRBJ2-5, with D tentatively TRBD1 (6 bases). Germline loops: CDR1 MNHEY, CDR2 SVGEGT. The CDR3 extends over 15 amino acids. Trimming removed 2 bases at V and 2 bases at J, with 12 bases between. The CDR3 region is CASSYPTGGQETQYF. CDR3 nucleotides: TGTGCCAGCAGTTACCCGACAGGTGGTCAAGAGACCCAGTACTTC.

The J gene is TRBJ2-1, the V gene TRBV6-5; D is unclear. The CDR3 length is 13 residues. V lost 7 bases, J lost 7 bases, and 14 bases lay in between. Germline CDR1 reads MNHEY; CDR2 reads SVGAGI. CDR3 in DNA: TGTGCCAGCAATGCCGGTGCGAGTAATGAGCAGTTCTTC. It is translated as CASNAGASNEQFF.

J is TRBJ1-4 and V is TRBV6-4; D gene unclear. The germline V and J ends were trimmed by 4 bases and 6 bases, with 15 bases remaining between them. Germline lookup yields CDR1 MRHNA and CDR2 SNTAGT. The CDR3 is made up of 15 amino acids. In nucleotides, the CDR3 is TGTGCCAGCAGTGCCTACAGCCCCCTGGATGAAAAACTGTTTTTT. This encodes CASSAYSPLDEKLFF.

This chain joins TRBV7-2 and TRBJ2-5, with TRBD1 matching over 9 bases. Germline CDR1 is SGHTA and CDR2 is FQGNSA. V shed 3 bases and J 5 bases; nucleotides not matched to a gene: 10. The CDR3 spans 16 residues. The CDR3 is CASSLWTGALGETQYF. CDR3 bases: TGTGCCAGCAGCTTGTGGACAGGGGCCCTTGGGGAGACCCAGTACTTC.

The rearrangement joins TRBV29-1 to TRBJ2-3, with TRBD2 identical over 12 bases. The ends lost 6 bases at V and 3 bases at J; junction bases unmatched: 4. The CDR3 sequence is 14 residues long. Germline V gene lookup returns CDR1 SQVTM and CDR2 ANQGSEA. For the CDR3, the DNA is TGCAGCGTCGGAGGACTAGCGGGAACAGATACGCAGTATTTT. Translating gives CSVGGLAGTDTQYF.

The V gene is TRBV18, the J gene TRBJ1-5; D might be TRBD1 (6 bases). Germline V CDR1 and CDR2: KGHSH, LQKENI. V was trimmed by 2 bases and J by 4 bases, leaving 15 bases between them. The length of the CDR3 is 16 residues. For the CDR3, the DNA is TGTGCCAGCTCACCATCCGGGGGCCGGGGTAATCAGCCCCAGCATTTT. Amino acids: CASSPSGGRGNQPQHF.

This sequence joins TRBV6-5 and TRBJ2-7, with 10 bases identical to TRBD1. V lost 6 bases, J lost 2 bases, and 4 bases stayed unmatched. CDR3 length: 14 amino acids. Germline V CDR1 and CDR2: MNHEY, SVGAGI. The CDR3 protein is CASRIGQGAYEQYF. CDR3 nucleotides: TGTGCCAGCAGAATCGGACAGGGGGCCTACGAGCAGTACTTC.

This chain links TRBV24-1 with TRBJ2-5, with 10 bases aligning to TRBD1. CDR3 size: 16 residues. The J segment lost 6 bases and the V segment lost 5 bases, leaving 11 bases of the junction unmatched. Germline CDR1 is KGHDR and CDR2 is SFDVKD. In DNA, the CDR3 is TGTGCCACCAGTGGCGGGGGGACAGGGGAGGGAAAGACCCAGTACTTC. Translation gives CATSGGGTGEGKTQYF.

The V and J genes are TRBV19 and TRBJ1-5; D perhaps matches TRBD1 (6 bases). The CDR3 totals 15 residues. V was clipped by 8 bases and J by 7 bases, with 21 bases between them. Germline V lookup: CDR1 LNHDA, CDR2 SQIVND (reference sequence). CDR3 amino acids: CASPGAGGLRQPQHF. CDR3 nucleotides: TGTGCCAGTCCGGGGGCGGGGGGGCTACGGCAGCCCCAGCATTTT.

The V and J genes are TRBV11-1 and TRBJ2-2; TRBD2 matches 14 bases. With 5 bases clipped from V and 7 bases from J, the junction kept 6 bases outside the gene matches. The germline gives CDR1 SGHAT, CDR2 FQDESV (reference sequence). The CDR3 has 16 residues. The chain's CDR3 is CASSRGTSGSGGELFF. In DNA form, the CDR3 reads TGTGCCAGCAGCAGAGGGACTAGCGGGAGTGGCGGGGAGCTGTTTTTT.

The chain recombines TRBV10-3 with TRBJ2-7, with 10 bases identical to TRBD1. CDR1 ENHRY and CDR2 SYGVKD come from the germline V gene. CDR3 length: 16 residues. J was trimmed by 5 bases and V by 4 bases; bases with no gene match: 11. CDR3 protein: CAISGPRDRGTHEQYF. The CDR3 nucleotides are TGTGCCATCAGTGGGCCGAGGGACAGGGGCACACACGAGCAGTACTTC.

This chain links TRBV7-2 with TRBJ2-5; D perhaps matches TRBD1 (5 bases). CDR1 is SGHTA, CDR2 FQGNSA, per germline. The ends were cut back, 0 bases at V and 4 bases at J, with 9 bases in the middle. This CDR3 contains 14 residues. The CDR3 DNA sequence: TGTGCCAGCAGCTTAGCAGGGGATAGAGAGACCCAGTACTTC. Protein product: CASSLAGDRETQYF.

A remark on this clone: The identical CDR3 is also encoded by other nucleotide sequences in the sample. J is TRBJ2-7 and V is TRBV18; 8 bases map to TRBD2. Germline V gene sequence: CDR1 KGHSH, CDR2 LQKENI. With V trimmed by 3 bases and J by 4 bases, 2 bases remained unmatched. This CDR3 has 13 amino acids. The CDR3 DNA sequence: TGTGCCAGCTCACCGGGACTAGAGTACGAGCAGTACTTC. Translation gives CASSPGLEYEQYF. Drawing the rest from reference TRBV18 and TRBJ2-7, the complete variable domain is NAGVMQNPRHLVRRRGQEARLRCSPMKGHSHVYWYRQLPEEGLKFMVYLQKENIIDESGMPKERFSAEFPKEGPSILRIQQVVRGDSAAYFCASSPGLEYEQYFGPGTRLTVT.

The chain links TRBV28 to TRBJ2-3, with TRBD1 identical over 7 bases. There are 15 residues in the CDR3. Germline CDR1 reads MDHEN; CDR2 reads SYDVKM. Trimming removed 6 bases from V and 1 base from J; junction bases left unmatched: 7. The DNA of the CDR3 is TGTGCCAGCAGACTCCTCGGACAGGGCACAGATACGCAGTATTTT. Protein product: CASRLLGQGTDTQYF.